Listed here is a single TCR beta chain. Sequenced by immunoSEQ multiplex PCR; TCRdb stores in-frame clones only, minus some. The sample includes approximately 210,000 clones, around 81% of them seen just once. This specimen belongs to a study of blood T cell repertoires in COVID-19. Study details: There were acute and convalescent COVID-19 samples, and they came from the United States, Italy and Spain. The analysed material was cDNA or gDNA that came from T cells, B-cell-depleted T cells, or PBMCs.

Cohort assignment relied on participant-reported clinical history. CDR1 SGHTA and CDR2 FQGNSA come from the germline V gene. CDR3 size: 17 residues. The trim removed 1 base at V and 2 bases at J, leaving 7 bases unmatched. The TCR originated in a woman aged 50 to 65 with acute COVID-19. Specimen: PBMCs or T cells enriched from blood (not recorded which). V gene TRBV7-2 combines with J gene TRBJ1-4; 7 bases are a match to TRBD1. CDR3 sequence reads: CASSLGSTGLTNEKLFF. In DNA form, the CDR3 reads TGTGCCAGCAGCTTAGGTTCGACAGGGCTCACTAATGAAAAACTGTTTTTT.